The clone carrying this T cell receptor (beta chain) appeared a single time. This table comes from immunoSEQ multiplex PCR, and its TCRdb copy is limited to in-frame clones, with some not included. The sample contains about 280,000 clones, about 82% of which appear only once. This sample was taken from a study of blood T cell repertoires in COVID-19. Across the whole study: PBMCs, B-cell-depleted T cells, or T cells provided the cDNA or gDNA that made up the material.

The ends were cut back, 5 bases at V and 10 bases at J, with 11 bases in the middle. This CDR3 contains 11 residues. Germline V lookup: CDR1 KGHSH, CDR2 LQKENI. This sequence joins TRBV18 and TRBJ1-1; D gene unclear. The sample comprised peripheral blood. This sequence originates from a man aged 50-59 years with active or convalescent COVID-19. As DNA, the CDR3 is TGTGCCAGCTCAAACCGGGAGATAGCTTTCTTT. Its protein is CASSNREIAFF.